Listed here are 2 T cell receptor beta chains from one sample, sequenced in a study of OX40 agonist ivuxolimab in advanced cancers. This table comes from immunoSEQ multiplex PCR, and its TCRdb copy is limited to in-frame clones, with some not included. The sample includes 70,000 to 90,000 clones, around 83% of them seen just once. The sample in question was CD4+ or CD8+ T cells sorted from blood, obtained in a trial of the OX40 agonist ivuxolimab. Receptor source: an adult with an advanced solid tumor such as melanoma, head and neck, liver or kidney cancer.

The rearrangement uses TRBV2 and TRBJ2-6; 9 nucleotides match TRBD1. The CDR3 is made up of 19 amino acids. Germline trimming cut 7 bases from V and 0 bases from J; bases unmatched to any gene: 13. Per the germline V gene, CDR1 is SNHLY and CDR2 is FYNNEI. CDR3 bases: TGTGCCAGCACCGCAGAGCCCGGGACAGGGTCCTCTGGGGCCAACGTCCTGACTTTC. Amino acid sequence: CASTAEPGTGSSGANVLTF.

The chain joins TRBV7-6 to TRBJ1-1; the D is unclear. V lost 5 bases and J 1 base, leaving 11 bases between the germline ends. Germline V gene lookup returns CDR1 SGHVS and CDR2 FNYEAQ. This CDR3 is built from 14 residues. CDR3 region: CASSRRGTNTEAFF. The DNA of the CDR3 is TGTGCCAGCAGCCGGCGGGGAACGAACACTGAAGCTTTCTTT.